This T cell receptor (beta chain) was profiled in a study of radiation and T cells in renal cell carcinoma (dated by TCRdb to the early 2020s). Background for the entire study: The samples were drawn from a clinical trial, where primary renal cell carcinomas were treated with 15 Gy of stereotactic body radiation therapy and then removed by nephrectomy 4 weeks afterward. TCR beta sequencing covered some 55 samples in total, comprising around 25 tumors and about 27 peripheral blood samples. In the 40 to 55 samples combined, some 4 million unique CDR3 nucleotide sequences were found, encoding 2,658,974 unique CDR3 amino acid sequences. What the research found in general, with its limitations: No pretreatment tumor biopsies were available, so the baseline intratumoral presence of clonotypes could not be determined. Top tumor clonotypes rose in blood from baseline to 2 weeks post-radiation, then contracted by 4 weeks, suggesting transient expansion of tumor-resident clones. Blood repertoire dynamics were not followed beyond 4 weeks after treatment. The single-armed trial design could not address effects of radiation dose or scheduling on the TCR repertoire.

The immunoSEQ kit was used, according to the manufacturer's recommendations, to generate TCR beta libraries from genomic DNA. For library preparation, a first multiplex PCR was performed with proprietary primers, followed by a second PCR in which unique barcodes were added, and bead cleanups were performed after each round. Each sample batch included a kit-provided positive control reaction and a negative control reaction. The final libraries were assessed on an Agilent 4200 TapeStation D1000 ScreenTape, pooled by volume, and quantified by qPCR. Sequencing was performed on an Illumina NextSeq500 using a MidOutput 150-cycle cartridge, with 156 Read1 cycles, 15 Index1 cycles, and the kit custom primers. The pooled library was loaded at around 0.98 pM, with an approximately 19% PhiX control spiked in. On the authors' methods: Vendor-processed data were analyzed in R, with a clonotype defined as all T cells sharing the same CDR3 nucleotide sequence. In the clone abundance analyses, frequencies were normalized to the 10,000 most abundant clones in each sample. Public T cell clones, which averaged fewer than five per sample, were excluded before analysis. A difference in abundance of at least 32-fold between compartments was used to define tumor-enriched and baseline blood-enriched clonotypes. A beta-binomial differential abundance model was applied to find clonotypes that expanded or contracted between blood time points. Tumor-blood repertoire similarity was measured with the Baroni-Urbani and Buser coefficient, and groups were compared using two-tailed Wilcoxon tests in R. TCRdb provides this immuneACCESS table in a form limited to in-frame rearrangements. Some clones are lacking; in checked studies, under half of them reflect an unresolved V gene, and why the rest are absent is not known. The V and J calls and the clone size are those of that table, but D and trimming were determined from the DNA. The sample table records 120,000 or so clones; around 80% of these occur just once. The ten largest clones add up to about 5.3% of the sample.

A remark on this clone: It lacks a known antigen. Base qualities are missing; no much larger clone stands one base away.

Per the publication, the time point label means: blood 2 weeks post-SBRT. Reading the label with the study, this specimen's treatment or condition is: 15 Gy SBRT to primary tumor, nephrectomy 4 weeks later. Serial peripheral blood from radiation-treated patients was sampled at baseline, 2 weeks and 4 weeks after SBRT to track tumor-enriched clonotypes. Renal cell carcinoma with clear cell pathology was present in all patients. The QIAamp DNA Blood Mini Kit (Qiagen) was used to prepare genomic DNA for TCR sequencing. The analyses included only samples that passed all quality control checks. V loses 4 bases, J loses 2 bases, and the germline ends lie 12 bases apart. According to the germline V gene (reference sequence), CDR1 reads GTSNPN and CDR2 reads SVGIG. The CDR3 covers 15 residues, taking in both the cysteine and the phenylalanine. Of all the DNA, just the CDR3 is kept, 45 bases in frame from base 1.

The specimen was blood, collected from a patient whose treatment included radiotherapy and nephrectomy. The sequence links TRBV30 to TRBJ2-6, with no reliable assignment of the D segment. This TCR derives from a man aged 50 to 59 with renal cell carcinoma. The base sequence is TGTGCCTGGATAGAGCCCCAAGCTGGGGCCAACGTCCTGACTTTC. Its translation reads: CAWIEPQAGANVLTF.